This T cell receptor (beta chain) was recovered during a study of graft-versus-host responses after intestinal transplantation (dated by TCRdb to about 2021). Context from the whole study: The transplants that recipients received were multivisceral, liver-intestinal, or isolated intestinal. Anti-thymocyte globulin induction was given to all recipients, followed by maintenance tacrolimus and steroids for about 3 years. After intestinal transplantation, graft-versus-host and host-versus-graft alloreactive T cell clones were followed in the graft, circulation and bone marrow using bulk TCR-beta CDR3 sequencing. To identify alloreactive clones, pre-transplant mixed lymphocyte reaction products were sequenced and then compared with unstimulated pre-transplant donor and recipient T cells. Of the 20 to 30 intestinal transplant recipients enrolled in the cohort, one of whom was a retransplant, a few patients without pretransplant specimens were excluded. Donor T cell macrochimerism was defined as a peak of at least 4% donor T cells among recipient peripheral blood mononuclear cells. Rather than being sequenced by the commercial service, samples from a few later patients were sequenced in-house on an Illumina MiSeq and processed with MiXCR. General conclusions and limits of the study: In the allografts of patients with donor T cell macrochimerism, GvH to HvG T cell clonal ratios were high. GvH clones were detected in recipient bone marrow, and some of these GvH clones were observed earlier in ileal mucosa or blood, consistent with an intestinal mucosal origin. Peak levels of circulating GvH clones were associated with declines in HvG clones early after transplant. Conclusions were limited by the relatively low number and heterogeneity of intestinal transplant patients.

Library construction relied on the immunoSEQ multiplex PCR assay. High-throughput TCR-beta CDR3 sequencing of genomic DNA from most patients was performed by Adaptive Biotechnologies. The study's own analysis went as follows. Adaptive's ImmunoSEQ software was the source of the TCR sequencing data for about 17 patients, while three other patients were processed with MiXCR and VDJtools. CDR3 nucleotide sequences shared between donor and recipient were removed because their origin could not be assigned. To count as alloreactive, a clone needed at least 2-fold expansion over unstimulated cells and a minimum CFSE-low frequency of 0.002% (template counts) or 0.001% (read counts). A clone was considered mappable if detected in the sequenced pre-transplant spleen, lymph node, or MLR CFSE-low populations of the donor or recipient. The cumulative frequency of alloreactive clones was calculated as a percentage of all sequences, weighted by copy number. In TCRdb, the immuneACCESS table is reduced to in-frame sequences with V and J assigned. These tables do not hold every clone; where another copy was compared, an unresolved V gene accounts for under half, and the others remain unexplained. The V and J calls and clone size were taken over from that table, and D and trimming were inferred from the DNA. The sample contains 9,500 to 10,000 clones, about 94% of them found a single time. The ten largest clones capture about 2.2% of the sample.

After removal of 5 bases from V and 2 bases from J, the junction retains 11 bases not matched to a gene. CDR1 and CDR2, looked up from the germline V gene (reference sequence), are MNHEY and SMNVEV. CDR3 length: 18 amino acids, cysteine to phenylalanine. Only CDR3 DNA is held: 54 bases, read in frame from base 1. About this clone itself: Its antigen specificity is not known. No quality values exist for individual bases; no much larger clone is one base distant.

In the first month after transplant, blood samples were collected up to 4 times, and after that at least monthly when available. This TCR came from a human patient who received an intestinal transplant, so some T cells may come from the graft donor. The material was PBMCs, obtained 8 days after intestinal transplant. The chain is encoded by TRBV27 joined to TRBJ2-1; 11 nucleotides in the junction match TRBD2. The nucleotide sequence reads TGTGCCAGCAGTCTACTAGCGGGAGTGGCAGGGACCTACAATGAGCAGTTCTTC. Protein translation: CASSLLAGVAGTYNEQFF.